The rows below give T cell receptor beta chains drawn from one sample of a study of T cells in localized non-small cell lung cancer. The table came from immunoSEQ multiplex PCR; TCRdb's copy has only in-frame clones and leaves some out. The table includes 40,000 to 65,000 clones, around four fifths detected once. The specimen comprised peripheral blood mononuclear cells, sampled before any cancer treatment. The source of these receptors is a man aged 35-69 years with stage III lung adenocarcinoma. Each CDR3 is given with its conserved first and last residue. The size entry is marked missing in some rows and otherwise reads once, few, many or a size class.

abundance,j_gene,v_gene,CDR3aa
many,TRBJ1-1,TRBV5-6,CASSLEAAMNTEAFF
NA,TRBJ2-5,TRBV25-1,CASMAAGETQYF
NA,TRBJ2-7,TRBV6-1,CASSQTYEQYF
NA,TRBJ2-5,TRBV29-1,CSVDFLGETQYF
few,TRBJ2-1,TRBV5-8,CASRPRNNEQFF
few,TRBJ1-2,TRBV2,CASGGRGYTF
NA,TRBJ2-5,TRBV6-4,CASSGTSVGETQYF
NA,TRBJ1-5,TRBV19,CASSDRGGGQPQHF
NA,TRBJ2-3,TRBV18,CASSRVPIDRVGTDTQYF
NA,TRBJ1-2,TRBV7-9,CASSFDNYGYTF
NA,TRBJ1-3,TRBV2,CASSFDRGRIEPGNTIYF
NA,TRBJ1-2,TRBV11-2,CASSQVVSRLPGTF
NA,TRBJ1-2,TRBV6-5,CASSFGVNYGYTF
NA,TRBJ1-5,TRBV19,CASSIPWDRDNQPQHF
NA,TRBJ2-2,TRBV14,CASSLRRPSGELFF
NA,TRBJ2-7,TRBV27,CASSPATGPSYEQYF
NA,TRBJ2-1,TRBV4-2,CASSQDLSGISYNEQFF
NA,TRBJ1-1,TRBV19,CASNTGADTEAFF
NA,TRBJ1-2,TRBV6-5,CASSERGHGYTF
NA,TRBJ1-2,TRBV7-8,CASSLRQGAGDGYTF
NA,TRBJ2-1,TRBV29-1,CSVVETKDEQFF
NA,TRBJ1-1,TRBV4-3,CASSPLEGKGNTEAFF
NA,TRBJ2-3,TRBV20-1,CSARENERMYF
NA,TRBJ1-1,TRBV11-2,CASSLGPTNTEAFF
NA,TRBJ2-2,TRBV4-3,CASSQSRNTGELFF
NA,TRBJ2-7,TRBV2,CASSAGQGEVEQYF
NA,TRBJ1-2,TRBV2,CASSDSGGYGYTF
NA,TRBJ2-2,TRBV7-7,CASSLGQNPGTGELFF
once,TRBJ2-7,TRBV11-2,CASSASGTAYEQYF
NA,TRBJ2-7,TRBV7-2,CASSFRQGYEQYF
NA,TRBJ2-1,TRBV15,CATSREGQLDNEQFF
NA,TRBJ1-2,TRBV10-3,CAISENYGYTF
few,TRBJ2-3,TRBV29-1,CSVEAGTASTDTQYF
NA,TRBJ1-2,TRBV2,CASSRGGGYTF
NA,TRBJ1-1,TRBV6-6,CASSYPGPEAFF
NA,TRBJ2-7,TRBV27,CASSGGYEQYF
NA,TRBJ2-3,TRBV20-1,CSARDYRTQYF
few,TRBJ2-2,TRBV5-1,CASSVAGATGELFF
NA,TRBJ2-5,TRBV5-1,CASSPGHQRKETQYF
NA,TRBJ1-1,TRBV19,CASSMAWDTEAFF
NA,TRBJ2-5,TRBV4-3,CASSQDTEGPETQYF
NA,TRBJ1-5,TRBV15,CATSRDSATGTGSQPQHF
NA,TRBJ2-1,TRBV9,CASSVVGTGGGEQFF
once,TRBJ2-2,TRBV5-1,CASSSGLAPNTGELFF
NA,TRBJ1-2,TRBV18,CASSPRQGLTNYGYTF
NA,TRBJ1-1,TRBV4-1,CASRRGQGDTEAFF
NA,TRBJ1-4,TRBV19,CASSNQGAARENEKLFF
NA,TRBJ2-1,TRBV7-2,CASIYSGRRLNEQFF